This is a list of T cell receptor beta chains from one sample in a study of post-analysis software for immune sequencing data. TCRdb re-derived calls from the PCR reads in MiXCR, one entry per CDR3 protein. The repertoire holds fewer than 850,000 distinct CDR3 sequences, with roughly 29% as singletons. The sequenced material came from blood. The receptors derive from a girl between 10 and 17 years old with multiple sclerosis. Each CDR3 is given with its conserved first and last residue. Each record gives: J gene, D gene, V gene, clone size, CDR3 protein, CDR3 DNA. D genes are given only for firm matches. A clone size is listed for some rows: how often the clone was seen (once, few, many), or a class if it is expanded.

TRBJ1-2,-,TRBV20-1,once,CSARDPLGRYGYTF,TGCAGTGCTAGAGATCCTCTAGGGAGGTATGGCTACACCTTC
TRBJ2-3,TRBD1,TRBV7-2,-,CASSWGQGVGTDTQYF,TGTGCCAGCAGCTGGGGACAGGGCGTGGGCACAGATACGCAGTATTTT
TRBJ2-7,-,TRBV7-2,-,CASSQGGGRYEQYF,TGTGCCAGCAGCCAAGGGGGGGGCCGCTACGAGCAGTACTTC
TRBJ2-1,-,TRBV7-2,-,CASSSGPGGEQFF,TGTGCCAGCAGCTCGGGGCCCGGGGGTGAGCAGTTCTTC
TRBJ2-4,-,TRBV6-2/TRBV6-3,-,CASTITPGVKNIQYF,TGTGCCAGCACGATTACACCGGGAGTCAAAAACATTCAGTACTTC
TRBJ2-5,-,TRBV28,-,CASSGDSFSGFETQYF,TGTGCCAGCAGTGGGGACTCTTTCTCTGGTTTTGAGACCCAGTACTTC
TRBJ1-2,-,TRBV15,-,CATGSLGLNYGYTF,TGTGCCACGGGGTCTCTCGGACTAAACTATGGCTACACCTTC
TRBJ2-1,-,TRBV5-5,many,CASSGGPAYNEQFF,TGTGCCAGCAGCGGTGGACCGGCCTACAATGAGCAGTTCTTC
TRBJ2-5,TRBD1,TRBV20-1,few,CSARDRGQETQYF,TGCAGTGCTAGGGACAGGGGCCAAGAGACCCAGTACTTC
TRBJ1-5,TRBD1,TRBV20-1,-,CSAQRTGQPQHF,TGCAGTGCCCAGAGGACAGGTCAGCCCCAGCATTTT
TRBJ2-1,-,TRBV7-9,-,CASSLAAINEQFF,TGTGCCAGCAGCTTAGCCGCTATAAATGAGCAGTTCTTC
TRBJ2-5,-,TRBV29-1,-,CSVGSDPETQYF,TGCAGCGTTGGGTCCGACCCCGAGACCCAGTACTTC
TRBJ1-1,-,TRBV20-1,-,CSASFGGLNTEAFF,TGCAGTGCTAGTTTTGGTGGGCTTAACACTGAAGCTTTCTTT
TRBJ1-2,TRBD1,TRBV28,-,CASSSTGIYGYTF,TGTGCCAGCAGTTCGACAGGGATTTATGGCTACACCTTC
TRBJ2-7,-,TRBV7-2,-,CAGSLAVRYEQYF,TGTGCCGGCAGCTTAGCGGTTCGCTACGAGCAGTACTTC
TRBJ2-1,TRBD2,TRBV7-2,-,CASSLRAVTSGSKYEQFF,TGTGCCAGCAGCCTACGCGCAGTTACTAGCGGGAGTAAGTATGAGCAGTTCTTC
TRBJ2-5,-,TRBV5-1,-,CASSLANGLDGELQETQYF,TGCGCCAGCAGCTTGGCTAACGGCCTAGACGGCGAACTTCAAGAGACCCAGTACTTC
TRBJ2-7,TRBD1,TRBV6-2/TRBV6-3,many,CASSYLGTGFEQYF,TGTGCCAGCAGTTACTTGGGGACAGGATTCGAGCAGTACTTC
TRBJ2-3,TRBD2,TRBV3-1,-,CASSHSLSGGLTDTQYF,TGTGCCAGCAGCCACAGCCTTAGCGGGGGGTTGACAGATACGCAGTATTTT
TRBJ2-1,-,TRBV7-2,few,CASSLRRGRAGEQFF,TGTGCCAGCAGCTTACGGCGGGGGCGGGCCGGGGAGCAGTTCTTC
TRBJ2-1,-,TRBV12-5,-,CASGLDPGLSYNEQFF,TGTGCTAGTGGTTTGGACCCAGGGTTATCCTACAATGAGCAGTTCTTC
TRBJ1-1,-,TRBV29-1,-,CSGQRGMNTEAFF,TGCAGCGGACAACGGGGGATGAACACTGAAGCTTTCTTT
TRBJ2-7,-,TRBV7-8,-,CASSYPGHPYEQYF,TGTGCCAGCAGCTACCCGGGACACCCCTACGAGCAGTACTTC
TRBJ2-2,TRBD2,TRBV7-9,-,CASSPSRVRGGLNTGELFF,TGTGCCAGCAGCCCCTCGAGGGTACGGGGGGGACTTAACACCGGGGAGCTGTTTTTT
TRBJ2-7,-,TRBV12-3/TRBV12-4,-,CASSKAYEQYF,TGTGCCAGCAGCAAAGCCTACGAGCAGTACTTC
TRBJ2-5,-,TRBV6-5,-,CASRETLQETQYF,TGTGCCAGCAGAGAGACCTTACAAGAGACCCAGTACTTC
TRBJ2-2,TRBD2,TRBV4-3,-,CASSQDWLAGGSPGELFF,TGCGCCAGCAGCCAAGATTGGCTAGCGGGAGGGTCACCGGGGGAGCTGTTTTTT
TRBJ1-6,-,TRBV6-5,few,CASKGTDYNSPLHF,TGTGCCAGCAAAGGGACGGATTATAATTCACCCCTCCACTTT
TRBJ2-3,-,TRBV9,-,CASSPTGTWEFGGTDTQYF,TGTGCCAGCAGCCCCACCGGGACTTGGGAATTCGGAGGCACAGATACGCAGTATTTT
TRBJ2-4,-,TRBV20-1,-,CSAFDRSPGQYF,TGCAGTGCTTTCGACAGGTCCCCCGGGCAGTACTTC
TRBJ2-3,TRBD2,TRBV5-1,-,CASSLAVGAGADTQYF,TGCGCCAGCAGCTTGGCCGTCGGAGCGGGAGCAGATACGCAGTATTTT
TRBJ2-5,TRBD1,TRBV3-1,-,CASSQLTGRETQYF,TGTGCCAGCAGCCAATTGACAGGGAGAGAGACCCAGTACTTC
TRBJ2-7,TRBD2,TRBV20-1,many,CSARDPAGGPYEQYF,TGCAGTGCTAGAGATCCAGCGGGGGGGCCTTACGAGCAGTACTTC